This is a list of T cell receptor beta chains from one sample in a study of blood T cell repertoires in COVID-19. Produced via immunoSEQ multiplex PCR; TCRdb's table is partial and in-frame only. Of some 91,000 clones in the sample, 90% were seen once. Sequencing was carried out using peripheral blood. All receptors come from a man aged 55 to 69 with acute or convalescent COVID-19. Both conserved end residues are part of each CDR3. D genes are given only for firm matches. Rows give clone size only sometimes, using once, few, many, or a class for an expanded clone.

v_gene	d_gene	j_gene	abundance	CDR3nt	CDR3aa
TRBV7-2	TRBD1	TRBJ1-4	-	TGTGCCAGCAGCTTCAGCAGGGGGCTTGGTGAAAAACTGTTTTTT	CASSFSRGLGEKLFF
TRBV5-6	-	TRBJ1-3	once	TGTGCCAGCAGCTTAACAGGGTCTAAGGGAGGAAACACCATATATTTT	CASSLTGSKGGNTIYF
TRBV7-9	-	TRBJ1-1	-	TGTGCCAGCAGCTTGGGAGAATACACTGAAGCTTTCTTT	CASSLGEYTEAFF
TRBV4-1	-	TRBJ1-2	-	TGCGCCAGCAGCGAAGACATTAACTATGGCTACACCTTC	CASSEDINYGYTF
TRBV6-5	TRBD1	TRBJ1-3	-	TGTGCCAGCAGGACTGACAGGGTAACTGGAAACACCATATATTTT	CASRTDRVTGNTIYF
TRBV6-5	-	TRBJ2-1	once	TGTGCCAGCAGTTACTCAATTAGCTTGCCCGAGCAGTTCTTC	CASSYSISLPEQFF
TRBV9	TRBD2	TRBJ2-1	-	TGTGCCAGCAGCGTAGGAGCGGGAGCTTACAATGAGCAGTTCTTC	CASSVGAGAYNEQFF
TRBV24-1	-	TRBJ1-2	-	TGTGCCACCAGTGACGCCGGACAGACCGAGGAGGGCTACACCTTC	CATSDAGQTEEGYTF
TRBV9	-	TRBJ2-2	-	TGTGCCAGCAGCAAACGTCCCGGGACGAACACCGGGGAGCTGTTTTTT	CASSKRPGTNTGELFF
TRBV2	-	TRBJ1-5	-	TGTGCCAGCAGTCGTAGGGACATCGGACAGCCCCAGCATTTT	CASSRRDIGQPQHF